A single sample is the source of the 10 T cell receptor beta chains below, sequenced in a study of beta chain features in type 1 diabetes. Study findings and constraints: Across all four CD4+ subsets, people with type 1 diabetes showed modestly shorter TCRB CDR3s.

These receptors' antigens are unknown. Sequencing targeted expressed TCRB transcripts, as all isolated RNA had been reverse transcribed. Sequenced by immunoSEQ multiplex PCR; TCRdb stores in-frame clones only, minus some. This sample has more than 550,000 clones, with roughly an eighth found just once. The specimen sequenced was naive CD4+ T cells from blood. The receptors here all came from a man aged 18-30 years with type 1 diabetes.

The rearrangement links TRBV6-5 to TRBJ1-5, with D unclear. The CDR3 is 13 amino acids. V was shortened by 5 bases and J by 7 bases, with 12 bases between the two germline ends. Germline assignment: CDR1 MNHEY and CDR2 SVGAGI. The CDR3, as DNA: TGTGCCAGCAGTCGCGGGGTGAGGCAGCCCCAGCATTTT. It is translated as CASSRGVRQPQHF.

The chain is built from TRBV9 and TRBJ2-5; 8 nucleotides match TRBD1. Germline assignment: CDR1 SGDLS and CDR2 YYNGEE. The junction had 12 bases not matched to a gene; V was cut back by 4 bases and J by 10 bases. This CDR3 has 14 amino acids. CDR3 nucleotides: TGTGCCAGCAGCTCGGGACAGGCGTCGTTTGTCCAGTACTTC. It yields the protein CASSSGQASFVQYF.

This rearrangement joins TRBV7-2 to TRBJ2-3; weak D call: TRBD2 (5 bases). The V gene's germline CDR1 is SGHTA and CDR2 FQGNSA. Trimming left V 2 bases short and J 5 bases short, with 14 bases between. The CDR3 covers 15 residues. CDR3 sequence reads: CASSLIPTRVDTQYF. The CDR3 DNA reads TGTGCCAGCAGCTTAATACCCACTAGGGTAGATACGCAGTATTTT.

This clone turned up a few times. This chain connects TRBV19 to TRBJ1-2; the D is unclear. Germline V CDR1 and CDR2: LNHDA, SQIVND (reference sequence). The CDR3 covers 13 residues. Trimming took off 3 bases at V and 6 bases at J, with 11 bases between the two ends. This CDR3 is CASSIGSRDGYTF. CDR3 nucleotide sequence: TGTGCCAGTAGTATTGGATCTCGGGATGGCTACACCTTC.

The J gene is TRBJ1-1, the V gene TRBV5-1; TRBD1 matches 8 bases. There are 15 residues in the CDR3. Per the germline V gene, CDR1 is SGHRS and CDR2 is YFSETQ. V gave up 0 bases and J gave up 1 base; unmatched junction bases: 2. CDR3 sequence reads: CASSLGQGANTEAFF. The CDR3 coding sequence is TGCGCCAGCAGCTTGGGGCAGGGGGCGAACACTGAAGCTTTCTTT.

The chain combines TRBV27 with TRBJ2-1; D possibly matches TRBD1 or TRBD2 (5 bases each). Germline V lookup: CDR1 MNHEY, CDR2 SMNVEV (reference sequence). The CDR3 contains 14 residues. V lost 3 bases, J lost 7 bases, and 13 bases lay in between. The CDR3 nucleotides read TGTGCCAGCAGTTTGAGGCCAGGGAGAAATGAGCAGTTCTTC. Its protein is CASSLRPGRNEQFF.

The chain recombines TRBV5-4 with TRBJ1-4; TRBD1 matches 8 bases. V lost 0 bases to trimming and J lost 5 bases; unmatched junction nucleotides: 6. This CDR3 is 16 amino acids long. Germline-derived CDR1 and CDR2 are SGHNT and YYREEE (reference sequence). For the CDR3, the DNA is TGTGCCAGCAGCTTGGTGGGACAGGCCCCAAATGAAAAACTGTTTTTT. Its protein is CASSLVGQAPNEKLFF. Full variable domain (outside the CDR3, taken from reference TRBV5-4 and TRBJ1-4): ETGVTQSPTHLIKTRGQQVTLRCSSQSGHNTVSWYQQALGQGPQFIFQYYREEENGRGNFPPRFSGLQFPNYSSELNVNALELDDSALYLCASSLVGQAPNEKLFFGSGTQLSVL.

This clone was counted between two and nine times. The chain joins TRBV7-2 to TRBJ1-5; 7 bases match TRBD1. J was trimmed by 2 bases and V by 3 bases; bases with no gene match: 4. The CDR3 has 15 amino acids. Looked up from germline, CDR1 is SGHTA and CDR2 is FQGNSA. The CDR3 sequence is CASSFEGAGNQPQHF. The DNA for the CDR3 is TGTGCCAGCAGCTTCGAGGGGGCGGGCAATCAGCCCCAGCATTTT.

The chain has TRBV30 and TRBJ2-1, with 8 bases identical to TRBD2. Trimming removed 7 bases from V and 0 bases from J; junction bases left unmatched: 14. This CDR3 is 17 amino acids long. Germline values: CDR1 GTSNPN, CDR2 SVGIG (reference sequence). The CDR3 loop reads CASTTSGRGSSYNEQFF. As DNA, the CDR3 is TGTGCCTCGACGACGAGCGGGAGAGGTAGCTCCTACAATGAGCAGTTCTTC.

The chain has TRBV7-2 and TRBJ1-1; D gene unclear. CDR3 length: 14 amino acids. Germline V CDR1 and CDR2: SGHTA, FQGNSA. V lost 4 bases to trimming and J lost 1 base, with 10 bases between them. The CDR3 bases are TGTGCCAGCAGCTCCTCGTTGGCGAACACTGAAGCTTTCTTT. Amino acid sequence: CASSSSLANTEAFF. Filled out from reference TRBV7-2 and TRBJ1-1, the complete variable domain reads GAGVSQSPSNKVTEKGKDVELRCDPISGHTALYWYRQSLGQGLEFLIYFQGNSAPDKSGLPSDRFSAERTGGSVSTLTIQRTQQEDSAVYLCASSSSLANTEAFFGQGTRLTVV.